This TCR beta chain was sequenced in a study of blood T cell repertoires in COVID-19. Per the authors' pipeline: Scientists estimated how many nucleated cells there were by amplifying reference gene primers. Generated by immunoSEQ multiplex PCR, the TCRdb table keeps only in-frame clones and is missing some. V, J and clone size were drawn from that table, and D and trimming were deduced from the DNA. This repertoire shows about 110,000 clones, about nine tenths found once; its top ten account for 2.4%. The ends were cut back, 4 bases at V and 8 bases at J, with 17 bases in the middle. Germline-derived CDR1 and CDR2 are LNHDA and SQIVND (reference sequence). This CDR3 has 15 amino acids.

The clonotype originates from a human donor in a cohort sampled during active COVID-19. Sample: peripheral blood. V is TRBV19 and J is TRBJ1-4; D gene unclear. CDR3 residues: CASSTQDFRREKLFF. CDR3 coding DNA: TGTGCCAGTAGTACTCAGGACTTCCGAAGGGAAAAACTGTTTTTT.